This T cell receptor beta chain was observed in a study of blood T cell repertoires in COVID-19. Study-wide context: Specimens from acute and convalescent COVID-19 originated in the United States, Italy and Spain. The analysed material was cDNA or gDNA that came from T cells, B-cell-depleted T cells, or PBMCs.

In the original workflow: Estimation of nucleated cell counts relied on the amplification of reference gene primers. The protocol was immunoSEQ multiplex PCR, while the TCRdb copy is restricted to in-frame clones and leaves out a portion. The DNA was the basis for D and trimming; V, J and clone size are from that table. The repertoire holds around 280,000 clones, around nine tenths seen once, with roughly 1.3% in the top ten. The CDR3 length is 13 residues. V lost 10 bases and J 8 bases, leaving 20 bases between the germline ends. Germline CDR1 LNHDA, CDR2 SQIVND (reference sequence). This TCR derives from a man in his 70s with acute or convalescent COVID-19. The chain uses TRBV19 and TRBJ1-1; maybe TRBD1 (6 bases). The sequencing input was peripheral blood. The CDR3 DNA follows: TGTGCCACCCAAACAGGGCTTGCGGGCGAAGCTTTCTTT. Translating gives CATQTGLAGEAFF. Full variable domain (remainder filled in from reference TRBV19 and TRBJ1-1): DGGITQSPKYLFRKEGQNVTLSCEQNLNHDAMYWYRQDPGQGLRLIYYSQIVNDFQKGDIAEGYSVSREKKESFPLTVTSAQKNPTAFYLCATQTGLAGEAFFGQGTRLTVV.